The present T cell receptor beta chain was sequenced within a study of T cells after yellow fever vaccination. Whole-study findings and limits: Reappearance after the booster was observed for most primary-vaccination clones (about 96% CD4, more than 70% CD8).

Notes on this clonotype: Its antigen is unidentified.

There are 15 residues in the CDR3. V was pared by 5 bases and J by 8 bases, with 7 bases of the junction left unmatched. In germline, CDR1 is SGHTA, CDR2 FQGNSA. MiXCR was run by TCRdb on the 5' RACE reads, yielding one entry per CDR3 protein. The data hold 300,000 to 400,000 distinct CDR3 sequences, with approximately 4.2% observed a single time. This specimen consisted of PBMCs, obtained 5 days after the yellow fever booster vaccination. The rearrangement links TRBV7-2 to TRBJ2-1; TRBD1 agrees at 12 bases. The clonotype was recovered from a man aged 18 to 29 who received the YFV17D yellow fever vaccine. CDR3 sequence (DNA): TGTGCCAGCAGCCCTGGGACAGGGGGCTCGGATGAGCAGTTCTTC. Protein: CASSPGTGGSDEQFF.